This is a list of T cell receptor beta chains from one sample in a study of blood T cell repertoires in COVID-19. The data were produced by immunoSEQ multiplex PCR, yet TCRdb's version contains in-frame clones alone and is incomplete. Of around 160,000 clones in the sample, 80% to 90% were seen once. Sequenced input: peripheral blood. The receptor set was obtained from a human donor in a cohort sampled during active COVID-19. CDR3s include the opening cysteine and the closing phenylalanine or tryptophan. A D gene is named only where the DNA matches it firmly. Size is stated for part of the rows, as once, few or many counts, or as a class when the clone is expanded.

abundance: NA; d_gene: NA; j_gene: TRBJ1-2; v_gene: TRBV6-5; CDR3aa: CASSYSFGNGYTF; CDR3nt: TGTGCCAGCAGTTACTCCTTCGGGAATGGCTACACCTTC
abundance: NA; d_gene: TRBD2; j_gene: TRBJ2-5; v_gene: TRBV11-2; CDR3aa: CASSVPSGIQETQYF; CDR3nt: TGTGCCAGCAGCGTTCCTAGCGGGATCCAAGAGACCCAGTACTTC
abundance: NA; d_gene: TRBD1; j_gene: TRBJ2-7; v_gene: TRBV5-1; CDR3aa: CASSLNRGDYEQYF; CDR3nt: TGCGCCAGCAGCTTGAACAGGGGGGACTACGAGCAGTACTTC
abundance: NA; d_gene: NA; j_gene: TRBJ1-2; v_gene: TRBV11-2; CDR3aa: CASSEQGVGYTF; CDR3nt: TGTGCCAGCAGCGAACAGGGAGTCGGCTACACCTTC
abundance: NA; d_gene: NA; j_gene: TRBJ1-1; v_gene: TRBV7-8; CDR3aa: CASSLGAANTEAFF; CDR3nt: TGTGCCAGCAGCTTAGGAGCTGCGAACACTGAAGCTTTCTTT
abundance: NA; d_gene: TRBD2; j_gene: TRBJ2-7; v_gene: TRBV20-1; CDR3aa: CSASSSSTSGWGFSYEQYF; CDR3nt: TGCAGTGCTAGTTCATCTTCGACTAGCGGGTGGGGTTTCTCCTACGAGCAGTACTTC
abundance: NA; d_gene: TRBD2; j_gene: TRBJ2-7; v_gene: TRBV4-3; CDR3aa: CASSQGTSDNYEQYF; CDR3nt: TGCGCCAGCAGCCAAGGGACTAGCGATAACTACGAGCAGTACTTC
abundance: NA; d_gene: NA; j_gene: TRBJ2-7; v_gene: TRBV10-3; CDR3aa: CATTGLYYEQYF; CDR3nt: TGTGCCACCACGGGGTTATACTACGAGCAGTACTTC
abundance: few; d_gene: TRBD1; j_gene: TRBJ2-5; v_gene: TRBV6-5; CDR3aa: CASRGTGQETQYF; CDR3nt: TGTGCCAGCAGGGGGACAGGGCAAGAGACCCAGTACTTC
abundance: NA; d_gene: NA; j_gene: TRBJ2-3; v_gene: TRBV30; CDR3aa: CAWSVQNTQYF; CDR3nt: TGTGCCTGGAGTGTACAAAATACGCAGTATTTT
abundance: NA; d_gene: TRBD2; j_gene: TRBJ2-5; v_gene: TRBV9; CDR3aa: CASSSLTSGSFETQYF; CDR3nt: TGTGCCAGCAGCTCCTTGACTAGCGGGAGCTTTGAGACCCAGTACTTC
abundance: NA; d_gene: NA; j_gene: TRBJ2-3; v_gene: TRBV5-1; CDR3aa: CASSLVSGGTDTQYF; CDR3nt: TGCGCCAGCAGCTTGGTGTCAGGGGGCACAGATACGCAGTATTTT
abundance: NA; d_gene: TRBD1; j_gene: TRBJ2-1; v_gene: TRBV7-2; CDR3aa: CASRRGTGGETYNEQFF; CDR3nt: TGTGCCAGCCGAAGGGGGACAGGGGGTGAGACCTACAATGAGCAGTTCTTC
abundance: NA; d_gene: NA; j_gene: TRBJ2-5; v_gene: TRBV3-1/TRBV3-2; CDR3aa: CASSQVTIHPSETQYF; CDR3nt: TGTGCCAGCAGCCAAGTAACTATACACCCCTCAGAGACCCAGTACTTC
abundance: NA; d_gene: TRBD1; j_gene: TRBJ1-2; v_gene: TRBV24-1; CDR3aa: CATSDPKQGNYGYTF; CDR3nt: TGTGCCACCAGTGATCCCAAACAGGGGAACTATGGCTACACCTTC
abundance: NA; d_gene: TRBD1; j_gene: TRBJ2-3; v_gene: TRBV6-5; CDR3aa: CASSGTGGWTDTQYF; CDR3nt: TGTGCCAGCAGCGGGACAGGGGGCTGGACAGATACGCAGTATTTT
abundance: NA; d_gene: TRBD1; j_gene: TRBJ2-7; v_gene: TRBV6-2/TRBV6-3; CDR3aa: CASSGTGGRRYEQYF; CDR3nt: TGTGCCAGCAGTGGGACAGGGGGCCGACGCTACGAGCAGTACTTC
abundance: NA; d_gene: NA; j_gene: TRBJ2-7; v_gene: TRBV27; CDR3aa: CASSFGIHSYEQYF; CDR3nt: TGTGCCAGCAGTTTCGGGATCCACTCCTACGAGCAGTACTTC